What follows are 21 T cell receptor beta chains derived from one specimen sequenced in a study of T cells after yellow fever vaccination. TCRdb recomputed calls from the 5' RACE reads with MiXCR, one row per CDR3 protein. Among around 310,000 distinct CDR3 sequences, approximately 4% were seen once, and the ten largest hold just under 20%. This material consisted of PBMCs, taken 15 days after the yellow fever booster vaccination. The receptors here all came from a man aged 18 to 29 who received the YFV17D yellow fever vaccine.

This clonotype was observed at least ten times. The chain has TRBV5-1 and TRBJ2-1, with 7 nucleotides matching TRBD2. From germline, CDR1 is SGHRS and CDR2 YFSETQ. V shed 1 base and J 3 bases; nucleotides not matched to a gene: 1. The CDR3 covers 14 residues. The CDR3 bases are TGCGCCAGCAGCTTGCCGGGGGGCTACAATGAGCAGTTCTTC. Translating gives CASSLPGGYNEQFF.

This clonotype occurred many times. The J gene is TRBJ1-4, the V gene TRBV5-1; 7 bases agree with TRBD1. The germline V gene encodes CDR1 SGHRS and CDR2 YFSETQ. V gave up 4 bases and J gave up 0 bases; unmatched junction bases: 3. The CDR3 runs to 15 residues. In nucleotides, the CDR3 is TGCGCCAGCAGCCGGGACAGTTCAACTAATGAAAAACTGTTTTTT. This translates into CASSRDSSTNEKLFF.

This clonotype was counted ten times or more. This chain joins TRBV4-1 and TRBJ1-5; D not resolved. The germline V and J ends were trimmed by 4 bases and 4 bases, with 11 bases remaining between them. This CDR3 contains 14 residues. Germline V gene lookup returns CDR1 MGHRA and CDR2 YSYEKL. CDR3 DNA sequence: TGCGCCAGCAGCCTAACTTCCGCGAATCAGCCCCAGCATTTT. Protein: CASSLTSANQPQHF.

There are many counts of this clonotype. V usage is TRBV6-5 and J usage is TRBJ2-5; 7 nucleotides align to TRBD1. After removal of 1 base from V and 3 bases from J, the junction contained 8 bases not matched to a gene. The CDR3 loop spans 16 amino acids. The germline V gene encodes CDR1 MNHEY and CDR2 SVGAGI. The DNA for the CDR3 is TGTGCCAGCAGTTACTTTATAGGGACAGTCAAAGAGACCCAGTACTTC. This sequence encodes CASSYFIGTVKETQYF.

Many counts were recorded for this clonotype. V and J are TRBV7-2 and TRBJ2-1; no clear D gene. V lost 3 bases and J lost 10, with 4 bases in between. The CDR3 length is 10 residues. CDR1 SGHTA and CDR2 FQGNSA come from the germline V gene. CDR3 in DNA: TGTGCCAGCAGCTTCACGGAGCAGTTCTTC. This gives the protein CASSFTEQFF.

This clonotype has at least ten counts. The chain links TRBV4-1 to TRBJ2-7; D call uncertain. From germline, CDR1 is MGHRA and CDR2 YSYEKL. Between the trimmed V and J ends, which lost 0 bases and 0 bases, there was a span of 6 bases. The CDR3 is 14 residues long. In DNA, the CDR3 is TGCGCCAGCAGCCAAGATCACAGCTCCTACGAGCAGTACTTC. It yields the protein CASSQDHSSYEQYF.

The chain uses TRBV20-1 and TRBJ1-6; possibly TRBD1 for D (5 bases). The length of the CDR3 is 14 residues. CDR1 and CDR2 (germline): DFQATT, SNEGSKA (reference sequence). V lost 6 bases and J lost 8, with 17 bases in between. The CDR3 region is CSATKGDSYSPLHF. The CDR3 nucleotides are TGCAGTGCGACCAAAGGGGACTCTTATTCACCCCTCCACTTT.

In its sample, this clonotype was seen many times. The V and J genes are TRBV9 and TRBJ2-5; 9 bases align to TRBD1. The CDR3 loop spans 17 amino acids. V dropped 3 bases and J dropped 0; count of bases not matched to a gene: 9. Germline CDR1 and CDR2: SGDLS and YYNGEE. In DNA, the CDR3 is TGTGCCAGCAGCGACCCCGACAGGGGGGTGAACCAAGAGACCCAGTACTTC. Protein: CASSDPDRGVNQETQYF.

This clonotype was detected only a few times. In DNA form, the CDR3 reads TGTGCCAGCAGCTATGGCGTCAGATATTCCTACGAGCAGTACTTC. Protein sequence: CASSYGVRYSYEQYF. This chain joins TRBV7-2 and TRBJ2-7; D is ambiguous. CDR3 length: 15 residues. Per germline, CDR1 SGHTA and CDR2 FQGNSA. V shed 4 bases and J shed 1 base, with 14 bases lying between them.

This clonotype was counted at least ten times. The CDR3 reads CASSLFGGMNTEAFF. CDR3 coding DNA: TGTGCCAGCAGCTTATTTGGGGGGATGAACACTGAAGCTTTCTTT. The J gene is TRBJ1-1, the V gene TRBV7-2; TRBD1 is a possible D gene (5 bases). This CDR3 has 15 residues. Germline CDR1 reads SGHTA; CDR2 reads FQGNSA. Trimming shortened V by 2 bases and J by 0 bases, and 10 bases separated the two germline ends.

The table lists this clonotype with a few counts. The chain employs TRBV29-1 and TRBJ2-1; D unclear. The V end lost 0 bases, the J end lost 7 bases, and 13 bases lay between the germline ends. The CDR3 sequence is 14 residues long. Germline CDR1 reads SQVTM; CDR2 reads ANQGSEA. CDR3 protein: CSVEDPESRNEQFF. Written as DNA, the CDR3 is TGCAGCGTTGAAGATCCGGAGTCGCGGAATGAGCAGTTCTTC.

This clonotype was detected ten times or more. This chain uses TRBV12-3 or TRBV12-4 with TRBJ1-3; no clear D gene. V was shortened by 0 bases and J by 0 bases, with 6 bases between the two germline ends. The length of the CDR3 is 15 residues. CDR3 coding DNA: TGTGCCAGCAGTTTAGCGTCCCGCTCTGGAAACACCATATATTTT. Protein sequence: CASSLASRSGNTIYF.

This clonotype was seen many times. The V gene is TRBV6-6, the J gene TRBJ2-4; D is possibly TRBD1 or TRBD2 (7 bases each). Germline V gene sequence: CDR1 MNHNY, CDR2 SVGAGI (reference sequence). The CDR3 has 14 residues. V dropped 9 bases and J dropped 8 bases, with 20 bases sitting between them. CDR3 nucleotide sequence: TGTGCCAGTAACCGACAGGGACGGGGGGACATTCAGTACTTC. This sequence encodes CASNRQGRGDIQYF.

This clonotype appeared a few times. The CDR3 is CASSLGQAGQTQYF. The CDR3 nucleotides read TGTGCCAGCAGCTTAGGACAGGCCGGGCAGACCCAGTACTTC. The chain is built from TRBV7-2 and TRBJ2-5; perhaps TRBD1 as D (6 bases). This CDR3 comprises 14 residues. Trimming shortened V by 1 base and J by 6 bases, and 12 bases separated the two germline ends. Germline CDR1 SGHTA, CDR2 FQGNSA.

This chain connects TRBV7-8 to TRBJ2-5; possibly TRBD1 for D (6 bases). CDR3 length equals 15 residues. V lost 3 bases and J 4 bases, leaving 15 bases between the germline ends. Per germline, CDR1 SGHVS and CDR2 FQNEAQ. The CDR3 sequence is CASSFGGFRGETQYF. The CDR3 nucleotides are TGTGCCAGCAGCTTTGGGGGCTTTCGGGGAGAGACCCAGTACTTC.

This clonotype was found a few times. The V gene is TRBV6-5, the J gene TRBJ1-1; no reliable D call. V lost 2 bases, J lost 4 bases, and 17 bases lay in between. This CDR3 spans 16 amino acids. Germline V gene lookup returns CDR1 MNHEY and CDR2 SVGAGI. The chain's CDR3 is CASSYPPGEEGTEAFF. In nucleotides, the CDR3 is TGTGCCAGCAGTTACCCTCCTGGGGAAGAGGGCACTGAAGCTTTCTTT.

This clonotype was detected only a few times. The CDR3 here is CASSLILALFNNEQFF. The CDR3 bases are TGTGCCAGCAGCCTGATACTAGCGTTGTTTAACAATGAGCAGTTCTTC. This chain joins TRBV16 and TRBJ2-1, with TRBD2 identical over 7 bases. The CDR3 is 16 residues long. After removal of 4 bases from V and 5 bases from J, the junction contained 11 bases not matched to a gene. The V gene's germline CDR1 is KGHSY and CDR2 FQNENV.

This clonotype has a count of ten or more. This chain connects TRBV29-1 to TRBJ2-7; weak D call: TRBD2 (6 bases). V was pared by 0 bases and J by 0 bases, with 12 bases between. Germline V lookup: CDR1 SQVTM, CDR2 ANQGSEA. The CDR3 extends over 15 amino acids. CDR3 residues: CSVEDLGGTSYEQYF. In DNA, the CDR3 is TGCAGCGTTGAAGACCTGGGGGGTACCTCCTACGAGCAGTACTTC.

This clonotype was recorded a few times. The chain is built from TRBV2 and TRBJ2-3, with D unresolved. The CDR3 contains 13 residues. The V end was cut by 8 bases, the J end by 2 bases, with 11 bases between. Germline-derived CDR1 and CDR2 are SNHLY and FYNNEI. CDR3 loop: CASAVAPTDTQYF. The CDR3 DNA reads as TGTGCCAGCGCAGTGGCGCCCACAGATACGCAGTATTTT.

This clonotype was observed many times. The chain links TRBV30 to TRBJ1-2; 10 bases are a match to TRBD1. CDR1 and CDR2 from the germline V gene are GTSNPN and SVGIG (reference sequence). This CDR3 has 13 amino acids. The trim removed 3 bases at V and 8 bases at J, leaving 6 bases unmatched. CDR3 residues: CAWSAGQGGGYTF. The CDR3 DNA reads as TGTGCCTGGAGCGCCGGACAGGGGGGAGGCTACACCTTC. Looking up the rest from reference TRBV30 and TRBJ1-2 gives the full variable domain: SQTIHQWPATLVQPVGSPLSLECTVEGTSNPNLYWYRQAAGRGLQLLFYSVGIGQISSEVPQNLSASRPQDRQFILSSKKLLLSDSGFYLCAWSAGQGGGYTFGSGTRLTVV.

This clonotype was seen ten or more times. The gene calls are TRBV28 and TRBJ1-4, with D possibly matching TRBD1 (5 bases). Trimming took 8 bases from V and 10 from J, leaving 11 bases between them. Germline values: CDR1 MDHEN, CDR2 SYDVKM. The CDR3 loop spans 11 amino acids. The CDR3 loop is CASGGGGKLFF. CDR3 in DNA: TGTGCCAGCGGCGGGGGTGGAAAACTGTTTTTT.